This T cell receptor beta chain was identified in a study of CD8 T cells in ankylosing spondylitis. Study-wide results and limits: Among TCR beta sequences, a motif of eight highly homologous variants appeared characteristic of ankylosing spondylitis blood. Researchers report that disease-linked clones proved CD8+ and relatively rare in peripheral blood.

With molecular barcodes, quantitative 5'-RACE was used to make the TCR beta libraries. Each CDR3 protein gets one entry after TCRdb re-called the 5' RACE reads with MiXCR. The data hold about 540,000 distinct CDR3 sequences, with 12% observed a single time. A note on this clonotype: The target antigen is unknown.

V gave up 3 bases and J gave up 10 bases, with 14 bases separating them. CDR3 size: 13 residues. Germline V gives CDR1 SGHRS, CDR2 YFSETQ. This sequence was found in a male donor with ankylosing spondylitis. The gene calls are TRBV5-1 and TRBJ2-1, with TRBD2 as a possible D gene (5 bases). The sample was blood, either unsorted or a sorted T cell fraction (not recorded which). As DNA, the CDR3 is TGCGCCAGCAGCTCCTTGAGTAGGGAGGAGCAGTTCTTC. Amino acid sequence: CASSSLSREEQFF.